This note documents a single TCR beta chain sequence. The data belong to a study of T cell repertoires in cytomegalovirus infection. This CDR3 has 15 residues. The V gene's germline CDR1 is SNHLY and CDR2 FYNNEI. J lost 9 bases, V lost 3 bases, and 10 bases had no gene match. TCRdb recomputed calls from the reads with MiXCR, one row per CDR3 protein. The sample lists under 200,000 distinct CDR3 sequences, 28% occurring once. Sequenced material: PBMCs. The clonotype comes from a human donor in good health (CMV status not recorded). Some clones in this sample may be carry-over from other donors' samples. The V gene is TRBV2, the J gene TRBJ2-3; 9 nucleotides match TRBD2. As DNA, the CDR3 is TGTGCCAGCAGTGATGGAGCGGGGGGCCTTCAGACGCAGTATTTT. It translates to CASSDGAGGLQTQYF.